This paragraph reports one T cell receptor (beta chain). The antigen remains undetermined. V was pared by 2 bases and J by 3 bases, with 19 bases between. The CDR3 runs 17 residues. Germline V gene data show CDR1 as GTSNPN and CDR2 as SVGIG (reference sequence). This sample stems from a study of OX40 agonist ivuxolimab in advanced cancers. The study's findings and limits: Certain nonresponders likewise exhibited a low normalized T-cell clonal expansion.

Method: immunoSEQ multiplex PCR; TCRdb's copy keeps in-frame clones and lacks some. The sample records 80,000 or so clones, 85% to 90% being singletons. The origin of this receptor is an adult with an advanced solid tumor such as melanoma, head and neck, liver or kidney cancer. The chain couples TRBV30 to TRBJ2-2, with D tentatively TRBD2 (6 bases). This sample comprised CD4+ or CD8+ T cells sorted from blood, obtained in a trial of the OX40 agonist ivuxolimab. This CDR3 reads CAWSTGRNGRHTGELFF. The DNA of the CDR3 is TGTGCCTGGAGTACAGGACGTAACGGGAGACACACCGGGGAGCTGTTTTTT.